The present T cell receptor (beta chain) was sequenced within a study of cytomegalovirus exposure and HLA in healthy donors. Study summary: Tens of millions of unique TCRs, all from HLA-typed donors, were included in an early release of the data.

V was pared by 0 bases and J by 15 bases, with 11 bases between. The V gene's germline CDR1 is SGDLS and CDR2 YYNGEE. CDR3 length: 11 amino acids. The PCR ran on 60 Vbeta and 13 Jbeta primers. In the source study's methods: Around 80 million unique TCR beta chains, about 11 million of them shared, were counted by a later analysis. Profiled with immunoSEQ multiplex PCR; TCRdb holds only in-frame clones, not every one. The DNA was the basis for D and trimming; V, J and clone size are from that table. The sample contains over 150,000 clones, roughly 87% of which appear only once. In regard to this clone: Its antigen is currently unknown.

Regarding the study as a whole: The authors listed 180 or so TCR beta chains as cytomegalovirus-associated. By a later analysis, the bulk of CMV-associated TCR beta chains appeared HLA-restricted.

Sequenced: PBMCs. This receptor was taken from a man aged 45-65 years in good health and CMV-seronegative. The gene calls are TRBV9 and TRBJ2-3, with D possibly matching TRBD2 (5 bases). CDR3 DNA: TGTGCCAGCAGCGTAGTTCTAGCACCATATTTT. Encoded protein: CASSVVLAPYF.